The 22 T cell receptor beta chains in this list originate from one sample, sequenced in a study of blood T cell repertoires in COVID-19. Repertoires were generated with immunoSEQ multiplex PCR, while TCRdb's copy carries only in-frame clones and drops some. The sample lists fewer than 250,000 clones; around four fifths were seen once. The sequencing input was peripheral blood. These receptor sequences come from a man between 60 and 70 years old with COVID-19, enrolled during active disease.

The chain uses TRBV9 and TRBJ2-5; the D gene is possibly TRBD1 (5 bases). The CDR3 is 14 residues long. Germline V gene sequence: CDR1 SGDLS, CDR2 YYNGEE. V was trimmed by 3 bases and J by 5 bases, leaving 14 bases between them. The CDR3 nucleotides are TGTGCCAGCAGCGCACAACAGGTAGGGGAGACCCAGTACTTC. Translated, it gives CASSAQQVGETQYF.

The chain carries TRBV12-3 or TRBV12-4 and TRBJ2-5; the match to TRBD1 covers 8 bases. CDR3 length: 13 residues. J was trimmed by 2 bases and V by 7 bases; bases with no gene match: 3. CDR3 nucleotides: TGTGCCAGCACCTACAGGGGGCAAGAGACCCAGTACTTC. It specifies CASTYRGQETQYF.

The V gene is TRBV3-1 (or the pseudogene TRBV3-2), the J gene TRBJ1-2, with D unclear. Germline V gives CDR1 LGHDT, CDR2 YNNKEL (reference sequence). V was clipped by 0 bases and J by 2 bases, with 7 bases between them. This CDR3 region has 14 residues. The CDR3 DNA reads as TGTGCCAGCAGCCAAGAGTCTCGGAACTATGGCTACACCTTC. It codes for CASSQESRNYGYTF.

The chain carries TRBV30 and TRBJ1-5; 7 bases fit TRBD1. Germline CDR1 GTSNPN, CDR2 SVGIG (reference sequence). The CDR3 loop spans 14 amino acids. J was trimmed by 5 bases and V by 4 bases; bases with no gene match: 8. CDR3 sequence (DNA): TGTGCCTGGAACTCCGGGACAGCTTATCAGCCCCAGCATTTT. Translated: CAWNSGTAYQPQHF.

V and J are TRBV7-6 and TRBJ2-1, with 9 bases lining up with TRBD1. The V segment lost 5 bases and the J segment 1 base; nucleotides outside the gene matches: 6. Germline loops: CDR1 SGHVS, CDR2 FNYEAQ. The CDR3 spans 16 residues. This chain's CDR3 is CASSRNRGQSYNEQFF. In DNA form, the CDR3 reads TGTGCCAGCAGCAGAAACAGGGGGCAATCCTACAATGAGCAGTTCTTC.

This rearrangement joins TRBV27 to TRBJ2-4; unclear D gene. The CDR3 totals 14 residues. CDR1 and CDR2 from the germline V gene are MNHEY and SMNVEV (reference sequence). Trimming cost V 10 bases and J 1 base, with 14 bases left between them. For the CDR3, the DNA is TGTGCCAATTCACCCCAACAGGCCAAAAACATTCAGTACTTC. As protein: CANSPQQAKNIQYF.

This chain uses TRBV28 with TRBJ1-1; D uncertain. CDR3 size: 12 residues. V was pared by 2 bases and J by 7 bases, with 8 bases between. CDR1 is MDHEN, CDR2 SYDVKM, per germline. CDR3 nucleotide sequence: TGTGCCAGCAGTTTACTTCCGGGTGAAGCTTTCTTT. The encoded protein is CASSLLPGEAFF.

The chain carries TRBV27 and TRBJ2-7; maybe TRBD2 (5 bases). Trimming took 2 bases from V and 0 from J, leaving 11 bases between them. The CDR3 loop spans 15 amino acids. The germline V gene has CDR1 MNHEY and CDR2 SMNVEV (reference sequence). CDR3 amino acids: CASSLGLGSSYEQYF. CDR3 DNA sequence: TGTGCCAGCAGTTTAGGGCTGGGGAGCTCCTACGAGCAGTACTTC.

The V and J genes are TRBV28 and TRBJ2-7, with D unresolved. The CDR3 extends over 13 amino acids. V lost 1 base to trimming and J lost 2 bases, with 6 bases between them. Per the germline V gene, CDR1 is MDHEN and CDR2 is SYDVKM. In nucleotides, the CDR3 is TGTGCCAGCAGTTTATCCATAGCCTACGAGCAGTACTTC. Encoded protein: CASSLSIAYEQYF.

The V call is TRBV15, the J call TRBJ1-1; 8 bases map to TRBD1. V lost 3 bases to trimming and J lost 8 bases; unmatched junction nucleotides: 5. The CDR3 loop spans 13 amino acids. The germline V gene has CDR1 LNHNV and CDR2 YYDKDF (reference sequence). Written as DNA, the CDR3 is TGTGCCACCAGCAGGGACAGGGTAGCAGAAGCTTTCTTT. This gives the protein CATSRDRVAEAFF.

This rearrangement joins TRBV27 to TRBJ1-2; the D gene is possibly TRBD1 (5 bases). Germline CDR1 reads MNHEY; CDR2 reads SMNVEV (reference sequence). This CDR3 has 16 amino acids. V dropped 1 base and J dropped 4 bases, with 16 bases sitting between them. CDR3: CASSLYSPRGTYGYTF. The CDR3 DNA reads TGTGCCAGCAGTTTATATTCCCCTCGGGGGACCTATGGCTACACCTTC.

V usage is TRBV15 and J usage is TRBJ2-1; TRBD2 aligns across 12 bases. Unmatched junction bases numbered 11, after V lost 8 bases and J lost 6 bases. The CDR3 is made up of 16 amino acids. Per germline, CDR1 LNHNV and CDR2 YYDKDF (reference sequence). The CDR3 nucleotides read TGTGCCACCGCTAGCGGGAGGGCCACGGCGGGCAATGAGCAGTTCTTC. Residues: CATASGRATAGNEQFF.

Comments on this clone: Germline is not matched at one junction end, which may reflect a read error. This sequence joins TRBV5-4 and TRBJ2-1, with 13 bases aligning to TRBD2. From germline, CDR1 is SGHNT and CDR2 YYREEE (reference sequence). The CDR3 sequence is 15 residues long. This CDR3 reads CAGSLGLAGNNEQFF. The CDR3 bases are TGTGCCGGCAGCTTGGGACTAGCGGGAAACAATGAGCAGTTCTTC. The variable domain in full, completed from reference TRBV5-4 and TRBJ2-1, reads ETGVTQSPTHLIKTRGQQVTLRCSSQSGHNTVSWYQQALGQGPQFIFQYYREEENGRGNFPPRFSGLQFPNYSSELNVNALELDDSALYLCAGSLGLAGNNEQFFGPGTRLTVL.

V and J are TRBV7-2 and TRBJ2-3; D possibly corresponds to TRBD1 (5 bases). Germline lookup yields CDR1 SGHTA and CDR2 FQGNSA. With 1 base removed from V and 2 bases from J, the gap between germline ends came to 10 bases. The CDR3 totals 15 residues. The CDR3 protein is CASSLEGHSTDTQYF. CDR3 DNA: TGTGCCAGCAGCTTAGAAGGACACTCCACAGATACGCAGTATTTT.

This clone has only one observation. The sample carries other DNA sequences with the same CDR3. The chain combines TRBV3-1 (or the pseudogene TRBV3-2) with TRBJ1-1, with D uncertain. Trimming stripped 3 bases from V and 4 bases from J, with 6 bases between. Looked up from germline, CDR1 is LGHDT and CDR2 is YNNKEL (reference sequence). The CDR3 is made up of 12 amino acids. CDR3 nucleotides: TGTGCCAGCAGCCACGGGGTCACTGAAGCTTTCTTT. Translated: CASSHGVTEAFF.

The rearrangement uses TRBV5-1 and TRBJ2-2; tentatively, D is TRBD1 (7 bases). The CDR3 spans 15 residues. CDR1 and CDR2 from the germline V gene are SGHRS and YFSETQ. With 8 bases removed from V and 0 bases from J, the gap between germline ends came to 14 bases. The CDR3 reads CASSGGLSNTGELFF. The CDR3 bases are TGCGCCAGTTCAGGGGGGTTATCGAACACCGGGGAGCTGTTTTTT.

The chain carries TRBV19 and TRBJ1-4, with 8 bases lining up with TRBD1. This CDR3 has 15 residues. V shed 7 bases and J 7 bases; nucleotides not matched to a gene: 11. In germline, CDR1 is LNHDA, CDR2 SQIVND (reference sequence). The CDR3 is CASTSATGAVEKLFF. CDR3 nucleotides: TGTGCCAGTACCTCCGCGACAGGGGCAGTTGAAAAACTGTTTTTT.

The chain carries TRBV11-2 and TRBJ2-7, with 8 nucleotides matching TRBD1. Losses at the gene ends were 1 base for V and 5 bases for J; bases not matched to a gene: 7. Germline V gives CDR1 SGHAT, CDR2 FQNNGV. The length of the CDR3 is 15 residues. CDR3 amino acids: CASSLAGQGVHEQYF. In DNA form, the CDR3 reads TGTGCCAGCAGCTTAGCCGGACAGGGCGTCCACGAGCAGTACTTC.

The rearrangement joins TRBV5-1 to TRBJ2-2, with TRBD1 matching over 7 bases. Germline V gene data show CDR1 as SGHRS and CDR2 as YFSETQ. V gave up 3 bases and J gave up 5 bases; unmatched junction bases: 4. This CDR3 contains 14 residues. CDR3 DNA sequence: TGCGCCAGCAGCTACACGGACAGGACCGGGGAGCTGTTTTTT. Translation: CASSYTDRTGELFF.

This sequence joins TRBV6-6 and TRBJ1-3, with a weak D call TRBD1 (5 bases). Trimming cost V 5 bases and J 5 bases, with 13 bases left between them. CDR1 and CDR2 (germline): MNHNY, SVGAGI (reference sequence). This CDR3 is 14 amino acids long. This chain's CDR3 is CASSPVGARNTIYF. The CDR3 bases are TGTGCCAGCAGTCCCGTAGGGGCTAGAAACACCATATATTTT.

Concerning this clone: This sample includes further DNA sequences coding for the same CDR3. The genes are TRBV18 and TRBJ1-6, with D tentatively TRBD1 (5 bases). The CDR3 loop spans 14 amino acids. In germline, CDR1 is KGHSH, CDR2 LQKENI. V was trimmed by 4 bases and J by 4 bases, leaving 8 bases between them. CDR3 sequence (DNA): TGTGCCAGCTCACTACAGGAGTATAATTCACCCCTCCACTTT. It yields the protein CASSLQEYNSPLHF.

This chain connects TRBV21-1 to TRBJ2-3; the table calls TRBD1, which could not be checked here. TRBV21-1 is listed as a pseudogene. The CDR3 has 15 residues. The CDR3 is CASIYDRDNADTQYF. The DNA for the CDR3 is TGTGCCAGCATCTATGACAGGGATAACGCAGATACGCAGTATTTT.